This TCR beta chain was sequenced for a study of T cell repertoires in cytomegalovirus infection. The wider study: Shared public TCR beta signatures pointed to both CMV infection and a matching HLA type.

In germline, CDR1 is MNHNS, CDR2 SASEGT. The CDR3 is 17 residues long. V lost 2 bases, J lost 1 base, and 9 bases stayed unmatched. In this sample, this clonotype turned up many times. Antigen unknown. TCRdb fed the reads into MiXCR, producing one record per CDR3 protein. The data hold 270,000 or so distinct CDR3 sequences, with 15% to 20% observed a single time. Regarding the study as a whole: Cumulative frequency (of public TCR beta family members) identified carriers of CMV plus the relevant HLA. Dominant in the ex vivo response were TCR beta clonotypes restricted by HLA-C and specific for CMV.

The V and J genes are TRBV6-1 and TRBJ2-7; TRBD1 aligns across 9 bases. The sample comprised CD8+ T cells from PBMCs. This clonotype was obtained from a human donor in good health (CMV status not recorded). Some clones in this sample may be carry-over from other donors' samples. CDR3 DNA sequence: TGTGCCAGCAGTGAATCGTTAGGGACAGGGTTTTCCTACGAGCAGTACTTC. Encoded protein: CASSESLGTGFSYEQYF.